This section outlines one TCR beta chain sequence together with its context. Its antigen is not identified. These data belong to a study of T cell repertoires in ileal Crohn's disease. Study-wide results and limits: Compared with CD4 T cells, sorted CD8 cells carried more expanded clones. Clonality above 26.8% at surgery always came with endoscopic recurrence.

CDR3 length: 16 residues. Trimming at V came to 5 bases and at J to 3 bases, leaving 15 bases not matched to a gene. Germline values: CDR1 SQVTM, CDR2 ANQGSEA. Eligibility required adulthood, ileal or ileocolonic Crohn's disease and indicated ileocolonic resection. Each sample's TCRB immunosequencing used around 0.45 micrograms of biopsy DNA. Generated by immunoSEQ multiplex PCR, the TCRdb table keeps only in-frame clones and is missing some. The sample gives about 7,400 clones, roughly four fifths of which show up once; around 5% is in the top ten. This chain uses TRBV29-1 with TRBJ1-1, with TRBD1 identical over 7 bases. The TCR was taken from an adult with Crohn's disease. The specimen was ileal tissue. The CDR3 nucleotides read TGCAGCGTTATTATACAATCGACAGGGAGGTACACTGAAGCTTTCTTT. Its translation is CSVIIQSTGRYTEAFF.